The rows below give T cell receptor beta chains drawn from one sample of a study of blood T cell repertoires in COVID-19. The protocol was immunoSEQ multiplex PCR, while the TCRdb copy is restricted to in-frame clones and leaves out a portion. In the table there are about 190,000 clones, less than 90% of which are singletons. Sequenced material: peripheral blood. The receptors were gathered from a middle-aged woman with acute or convalescent COVID-19. Each CDR3 is given with its conserved first and last residue. A D gene is named only where the DNA matches it firmly. Clone size is given for some rows only: seen once, a few or many times, or a class if the clone is expanded.

j_gene	d_gene	abundance	v_gene	CDR3aa	CDR3nt
TRBJ2-7	TRBD2	.	TRBV28	CASRLLAGPYEQYF	TGTGCCAGCAGGCTCCTAGCGGGGCCCTACGAGCAGTACTTC
TRBJ1-1	TRBD1	.	TRBV14	CASSQMWTGMNTEAFF	TGTGCCAGCAGCCAAATGTGGACAGGGATGAACACTGAAGCTTTCTTT
TRBJ2-7	TRBD1	.	TRBV30	CAWSGVPGQGHYEQYF	TGTGCCTGGAGTGGGGTCCCGGGACAGGGACACTACGAGCAGTACTTC
TRBJ2-3	TRBD2	.	TRBV30	CAWSPGLALSTDTQYF	TGTGCCTGGAGTCCGGGACTAGCGTTAAGCACAGATACGCAGTATTTT
TRBJ1-4	.	.	TRBV30	CAWAGVVNEKLFF	TGTGCCTGGGCGGGGGTCGTTAATGAAAAACTGTTTTTT
TRBJ2-5	.	once	TRBV5-6	CASSSVGRGETQYF	TGTGCCAGCAGCTCTGTAGGCCGGGGAGAGACCCAGTACTTC
TRBJ2-5	.	.	TRBV7-2	CASTPAVETQYF	TGTGCCAGCACCCCTGCGGTTGAGACCCAGTACTTC
TRBJ2-3	.	once	TRBV24-1	CATSGSQDLLYF	TGTGCCACCAGTGGGTCCCAGGATCTACTGTATTTT
TRBJ2-1	TRBD2	.	TRBV28	CASSSRLAGDYWSYNEQFF	TGTGCCAGCAGTTCCAGACTAGCGGGAGATTATTGGTCCTACAATGAGCAGTTCTTC
TRBJ1-1	TRBD1	.	TRBV12-3/TRBV12-4	CASSAGQMEAFF	TGTGCCAGCAGTGCGGGACAGATGGAAGCTTTCTTT
TRBJ1-2	.	.	TRBV13	CASSGVGQGIDGYTF	TGTGCCAGCAGCGGGGTTGGCCAGGGAATCGATGGCTACACCTTC
TRBJ2-4	.	.	TRBV2	CASSEGQGRIQYF	TGTGCCAGCAGTGAAGGCCAGGGGCGCATTCAGTACTTC
TRBJ1-3	TRBD1	.	TRBV6-5	CASSYSSGGTGNTIYF	TGTGCCAGCAGTTACTCGTCAGGGGGCACTGGAAACACCATATATTTT
TRBJ2-4	TRBD2	.	TRBV7-8	CASSRELAGAVIGAKNIQYF	TGTGCCAGCAGCCGAGAGTTAGCGGGAGCTGTAATTGGGGCCAAAAACATTCAGTACTTC
TRBJ1-2	.	.	TRBV28	CASSLTSNSGYGYTF	TGTGCCAGCAGTCTGACAAGCAATTCCGGTTATGGCTACACCTTC
TRBJ1-4	.	.	TRBV18	CASSPLGGNEKLFF	TGTGCCAGCTCACCACTGGGAGGTAATGAAAAACTGTTTTTT
TRBJ2-3	TRBD2	.	TRBV28	CATGGSGSTDTQYF	TGTGCCACGGGGGGGAGTGGGAGCACAGATACGCAGTATTTT
TRBJ2-1	TRBD1	.	TRBV7-9	CASRPGQYNEQFF	TGTGCCAGCAGGCCGGGACAGTACAATGAGCAGTTCTTC
TRBJ2-1	.	once	TRBV28	CASSPRIRGEQFF	TGTGCCAGCAGCCCCAGAATCCGAGGTGAGCAGTTCTTC
TRBJ2-1	TRBD2	.	TRBV27	CCVSGWGEQFF	TGTTGCGTTAGCGGGTGGGGAGAGCAGTTCTTC
TRBJ2-7	TRBD1	.	TRBV28	CASNYRGFNEQYF	TGTGCCAGCAACTACAGGGGTTTCAACGAGCAGTACTTC
TRBJ1-1	.	once	TRBV5-1	CASSLVSGPGTEAFF	TGCGCCAGCAGCTTGGTTTCAGGGCCAGGCACTGAAGCTTTCTTT
TRBJ2-5	.	.	TRBV24-1	CATSDPLLPQETQYF	TGTGCCACCAGTGACCCCTTACTACCGCAAGAGACCCAGTACTTC
TRBJ1-5	.	.	TRBV6-5	CASRYHTEPQHF	TGTGCCAGCAGGTACCATACAGAGCCCCAGCATTTT
TRBJ2-1	.	once	TRBV19	CASSIGRRGSYNEQFF	TGTGCCAGTAGTATAGGAAGGCGGGGCTCCTACAATGAGCAGTTCTTC
TRBJ2-7	.	.	TRBV28	CASSFRGFHGWVLNYEQYF	TGTGCCAGCAGTTTCCGGGGGTTCCATGGTTGGGTATTAAACTACGAGCAGTACTTC
TRBJ2-2	.	.	TRBV6-6	CASSQRNTGELFF	TGTGCCAGCAGCCAGCGCAACACCGGGGAGCTGTTTTTT
TRBJ2-5	TRBD1	.	TRBV6-5	CASKEGGFGETQYF	TGTGCCAGCAAGGAAGGGGGCTTTGGTGAGACCCAGTACTTC
TRBJ2-7	TRBD2	.	TRBV4-1	CASSQLMGLAGDEQYF	TGCGCCAGCAGCCAGCTCATGGGACTAGCGGGAGACGAGCAGTACTTC
TRBJ1-5	.	.	TRBV28	CASSLRGAMTPQHF	TGTGCCAGCAGTTTACGTGGGGCCATGACTCCCCAGCATTTT
TRBJ2-4	TRBD2	.	TRBV2	CASITRGENIQYF	TGTGCCAGCATTACCCGGGGGGAGAACATTCAGTACTTC
TRBJ2-1	TRBD1	.	TRBV3-1/TRBV3-2	CASSLGTVRNEQFF	TGTGCCAGCAGCCTGGGGACAGTTAGAAATGAGCAGTTCTTC
TRBJ2-1	TRBD2	.	TRBV7-9	CASSLGVAGNNEQFF	TGTGCCAGCAGCCTCGGGGTAGCGGGAAACAATGAGCAGTTCTTC
TRBJ2-5	TRBD1	.	TRBV5-6	CASSLRTGWGETQYF	TGTGCCAGCAGCCTTAGGACAGGCTGGGGAGAGACCCAGTACTTC